This T cell receptor beta chain came from a study of blood T cell repertoires in COVID-19 (dated by TCRdb to 2020 to 2022). Notes on the research overall: Samples from collaborators originated in the United States, Italy and Spain and spanned both the acute and convalescent phases of COVID-19. The material from the prospective study consisted of cDNA or gDNA derived from T cells, B-cell-depleted T cells, or PBMCs. The dataset comprised deeply sampled blood TCRbeta repertoires from subjects exposed to, actively infected with, or recovered from COVID-19. The repertoires were released in a freely available public database intended as a resource for research on the immune response to SARS-CoV-2. The samples were drawn from the first 160 participants of the ongoing ImmuneRACE study and from 1,254 subjects provided by 6 global collaborators. The sample metadata nearly always contained a de-identified subject ID, COVID-19 status, age in years and sex. Where HLA class I and class II types were available, the types were taken from metadata supplied by the sample provider, not from assay-based typing.

A word on this clone: Its antigen remains unidentified. No qualities accompany the bases; no much larger clone lies one base away. Other DNA sequences of this sample code for an identical CDR3.

TCRbeta CDR3 regions were amplified from genomic DNA using the immunoSEQ Assay, a bias-controlled multiplex PCR. The published analysis was carried out like this. The number of nucleated cells in each sample was estimated by amplification of reference gene primers within the assay. To quantify the absolute abundance of each unique TCRbeta CDR3 rearrangement, sequence reads were collapsed and filtered. For each sample, productive Simpson clonality was calculated as the square root of Simpson's diversity index over productive rearrangements. TCRdb retrieved this table from immuneACCESS and kept in-frame rearrangements only. Not all clones are present; in checked studies, unresolved V genes account for under half, and no reason is known for the remainder. The DNA was the basis for D and trimming; V, J and clone size are from that table. A total of about 180,000 clones appear in this sample, around four fifths of them only once. The leading ten clones occupy approximately 8% of the sample.

The study at large found these results: The amount of clinical and demographic metadata varied by source and participant and was provided uncurated.

At one collaborating source in Seattle, patients were enrolled during active infection and were followed longitudinally through the course of disease. Collaborating institutions collected whole blood in K2EDTA tubes following their own protocols. For TCRbeta analysis, collaborators shipped samples in one of three forms: frozen whole blood, isolated PBMCs, or DNA extracted from either of those sample types. Sequenced material: peripheral blood. The TCR originated in a woman between 65 and 79 years old with COVID-19, enrolled during active disease.

The CDR3 amino acid sequence is: CASSLGGTGSYNEQFF. The DNA is TGTGCCAGCAGCTTAGGGGGGACAGGCTCCTACAATGAGCAGTTCTTC. The V gene is TRBV7-2 and the J gene is TRBJ2-1; 8 central bases correspond to TRBD1. The germline V gene sets CDR1 to SGHTA and CDR2 to FQGNSA. The CDR3 runs 16 amino acids, cysteine and phenylalanine included. Only CDR3 DNA is held: 48 bases, read in frame from base 1. Clipping removes 1 base from V and 0 bases from J, with 2 as the unmatched junction base count.